This record covers a single T cell receptor beta chain. Its antigen is unknown. Per the germline V gene, CDR1 is SQVTM and CDR2 is ANQGSEA. The CDR3 totals 13 residues. The entry originates in a study of identical twins. Findings of the study overall: In zero-insertion analyses, partial confounding could arise from invariant MAIT and iNKT cells.

MiXCR, applied by TCRdb to the 5' RACE reads, yields one record per CDR3 protein. The data show approximately 700,000 distinct CDR3 sequences, 15% to 20% seen once. The data also belong to a second study, concerning T cells expressing NK-cell markers. According to that study: Among several donors, these clonotypes also ranked first in the CD3+CD56-NKG2C+ fraction.

The rearrangement links TRBV29-1 to TRBJ2-5; 10 bases line up with TRBD1. Sequencing input: PBMCs. This sequence was found in a woman between 18 and 29 years old in good health. This CDR3 is CGSRTGGQETQYF. CDR3 bases: TGCGGCTCACGGACAGGGGGTCAAGAGACCCAGTACTTC. Full variable domain (outside the CDR3, taken from reference TRBV29-1 and TRBJ2-5): SAVISQKPSRDICQRGTSLTIQCQVDSQVTMMFWYRQQPGQSLTLIATANQGSEATYESGFVIDKFPISRPNLTFSTLTVSNMSPEDSSIYLCGSRTGGQETQYFGPGTRLLVL.